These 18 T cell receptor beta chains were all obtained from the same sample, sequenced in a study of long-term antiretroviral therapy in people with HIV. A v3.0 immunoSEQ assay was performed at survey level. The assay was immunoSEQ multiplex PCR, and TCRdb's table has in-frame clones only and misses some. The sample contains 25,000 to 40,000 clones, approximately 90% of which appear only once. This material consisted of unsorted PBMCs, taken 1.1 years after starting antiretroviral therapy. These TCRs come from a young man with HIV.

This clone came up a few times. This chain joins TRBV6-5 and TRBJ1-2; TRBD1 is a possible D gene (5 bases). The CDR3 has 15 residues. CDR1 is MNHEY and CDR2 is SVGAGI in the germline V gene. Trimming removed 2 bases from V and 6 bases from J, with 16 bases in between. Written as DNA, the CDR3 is TGTGCCAGCAGTTACGGGGGGGGACCTCTTGATGGCTACACCTTC. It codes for CASSYGGGPLDGYTF.

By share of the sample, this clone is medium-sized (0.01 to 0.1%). CDR3 sequence reads: CASSAGDGNQPQHF. The CDR3 nucleotides read TGTGCCAGCAGTGCGGGGGACGGCAATCAGCCCCAGCATTTT. The V gene is TRBV6-1, the J gene TRBJ1-5, with D maybe TRBD1 (5 bases). Trimming pared 4 bases from V and 2 bases from J, leaving 9 bases between. The CDR3 length is 14 residues. Germline V CDR1 and CDR2: MNHNS, SASEGT.

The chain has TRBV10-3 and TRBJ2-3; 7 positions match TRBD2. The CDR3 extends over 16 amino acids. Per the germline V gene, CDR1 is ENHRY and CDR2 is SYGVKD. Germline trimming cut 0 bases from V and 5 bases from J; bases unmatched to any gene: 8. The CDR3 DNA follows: TGTGCCATCAGTGAGTCGCCAGCGGGGAGTGGAGATACGCAGTATTTT. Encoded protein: CAISESPAGSGDTQYF.

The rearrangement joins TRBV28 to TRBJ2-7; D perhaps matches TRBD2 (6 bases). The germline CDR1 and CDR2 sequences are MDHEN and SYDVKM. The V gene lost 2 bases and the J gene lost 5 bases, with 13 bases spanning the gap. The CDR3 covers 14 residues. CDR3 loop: CASSLMQGGNEQYF. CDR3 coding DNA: TGTGCCAGCAGTTTAATGCAGGGAGGCAACGAGCAGTACTTC.

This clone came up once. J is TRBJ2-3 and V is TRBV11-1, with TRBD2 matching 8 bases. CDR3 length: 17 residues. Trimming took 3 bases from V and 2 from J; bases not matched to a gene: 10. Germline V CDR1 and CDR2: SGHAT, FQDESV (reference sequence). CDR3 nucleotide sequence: TGTGCCAGCAGCTTCCATCGTCGGCGGGAGGACACAGATACGCAGTATTTT. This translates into CASSFHRRREDTDTQYF.

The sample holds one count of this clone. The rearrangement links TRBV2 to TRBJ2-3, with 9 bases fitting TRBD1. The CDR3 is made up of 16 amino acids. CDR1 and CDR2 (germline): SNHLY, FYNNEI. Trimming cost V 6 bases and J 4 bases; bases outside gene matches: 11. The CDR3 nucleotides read TGTGCCAGCAGCGATCTCGGGACAGGGCCAGCAGATACGCAGTATTTT. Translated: CASSDLGTGPADTQYF.

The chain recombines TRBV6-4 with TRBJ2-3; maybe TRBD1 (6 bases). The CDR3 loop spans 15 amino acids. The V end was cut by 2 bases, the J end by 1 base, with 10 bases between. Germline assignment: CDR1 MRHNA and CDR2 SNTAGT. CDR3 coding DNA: TGTGCCAGCAGTGACGAGCCAGGGGGCACAGATACGCAGTATTTT. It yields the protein CASSDEPGGTDTQYF.

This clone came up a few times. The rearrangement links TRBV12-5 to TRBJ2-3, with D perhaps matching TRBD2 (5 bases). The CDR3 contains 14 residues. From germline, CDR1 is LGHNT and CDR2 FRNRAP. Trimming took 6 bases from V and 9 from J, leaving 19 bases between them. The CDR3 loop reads CASGLGVPSDTQYF. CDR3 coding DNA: TGTGCTAGTGGACTAGGAGTCCCCAGCGACACGCAGTATTTT.

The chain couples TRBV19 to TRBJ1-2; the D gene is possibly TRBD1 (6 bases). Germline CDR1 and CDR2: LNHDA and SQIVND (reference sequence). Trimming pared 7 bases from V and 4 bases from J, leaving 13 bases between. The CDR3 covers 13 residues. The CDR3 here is CASTPQGTYGYTF. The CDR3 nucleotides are TGTGCCAGTACCCCACAGGGAACCTATGGCTACACCTTC. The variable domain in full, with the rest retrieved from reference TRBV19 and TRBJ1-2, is DGGITQSPKYLFRKEGQNVTLSCEQNLNHDAMYWYRQDPGQGLRLIYYSQIVNDFQKGDIAEGYSVSREKKESFPLTVTSAQKNPTAFYLCASTPQGTYGYTFGSGTRLTVV.

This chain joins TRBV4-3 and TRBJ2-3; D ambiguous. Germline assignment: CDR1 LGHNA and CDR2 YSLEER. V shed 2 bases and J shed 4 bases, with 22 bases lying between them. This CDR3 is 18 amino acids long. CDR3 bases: TGCGCCAGCAGCCAAACAATATCGGCTCACTGGCCTGCAGATACGCAGTATTTT. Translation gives CASSQTISAHWPADTQYF.

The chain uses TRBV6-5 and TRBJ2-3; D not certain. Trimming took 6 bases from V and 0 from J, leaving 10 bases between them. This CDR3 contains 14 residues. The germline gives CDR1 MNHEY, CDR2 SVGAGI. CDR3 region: CASRTSTSTDTQYF. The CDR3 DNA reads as TGTGCCAGCAGGACGTCAACTAGCACAGATACGCAGTATTTT.

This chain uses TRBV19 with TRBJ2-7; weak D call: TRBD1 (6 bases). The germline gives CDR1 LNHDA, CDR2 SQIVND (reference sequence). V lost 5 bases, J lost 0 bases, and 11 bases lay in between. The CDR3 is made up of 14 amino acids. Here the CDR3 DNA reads TGTGCCAGTAGTCCCGAACAGGGCTCCTACGAGCAGTACTTC. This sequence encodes CASSPEQGSYEQYF. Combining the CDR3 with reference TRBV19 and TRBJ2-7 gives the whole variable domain DGGITQSPKYLFRKEGQNVTLSCEQNLNHDAMYWYRQDPGQGLRLIYYSQIVNDFQKGDIAEGYSVSREKKESFPLTVTSAQKNPTAFYLCASSPEQGSYEQYFGPGTRLTVT.

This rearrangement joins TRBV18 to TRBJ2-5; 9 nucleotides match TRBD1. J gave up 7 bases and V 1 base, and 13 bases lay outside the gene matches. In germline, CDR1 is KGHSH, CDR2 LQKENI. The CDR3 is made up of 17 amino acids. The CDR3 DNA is TGTGCCAGCTCACCACTGAGAGGACAGGGGCCCGAGGGGACCCAGTACTTC. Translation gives CASSPLRGQGPEGTQYF.

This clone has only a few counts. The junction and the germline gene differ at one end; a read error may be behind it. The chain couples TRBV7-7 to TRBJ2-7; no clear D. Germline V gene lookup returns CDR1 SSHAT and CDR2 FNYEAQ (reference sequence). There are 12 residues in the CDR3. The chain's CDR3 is CASSFRQYEQYF. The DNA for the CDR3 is TGTGCTAGCAGCTTCAGGCAGTACGAGCAGTACTTC.

CDR3 DNA sequence: TGTGCCTGGACCCTTCGGGGCTACTATGGCTACACCTTC. Translating gives CAWTLRGYYGYTF. The gene calls are TRBV30 and TRBJ1-2; D is possibly TRBD1 (5 bases). Per germline, CDR1 GTSNPN and CDR2 SVGIG (reference sequence). The CDR3 covers 13 residues. Trimming stripped 4 bases from V and 3 bases from J, with 12 bases between.

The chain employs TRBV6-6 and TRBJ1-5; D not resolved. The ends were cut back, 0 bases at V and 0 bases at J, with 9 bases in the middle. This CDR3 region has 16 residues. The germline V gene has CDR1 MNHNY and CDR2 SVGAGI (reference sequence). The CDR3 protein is CASSYSSKYSNQPQHF. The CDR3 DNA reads TGTGCCAGCAGTTACTCGAGCAAATATAGCAATCAGCCCCAGCATTTT.

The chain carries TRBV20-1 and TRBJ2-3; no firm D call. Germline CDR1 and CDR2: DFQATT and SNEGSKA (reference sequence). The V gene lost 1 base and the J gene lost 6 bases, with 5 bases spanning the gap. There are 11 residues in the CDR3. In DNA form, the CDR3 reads TGCAGTGCTAGAGTTATGGATACGCAGTATTTT. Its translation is CSARVMDTQYF.

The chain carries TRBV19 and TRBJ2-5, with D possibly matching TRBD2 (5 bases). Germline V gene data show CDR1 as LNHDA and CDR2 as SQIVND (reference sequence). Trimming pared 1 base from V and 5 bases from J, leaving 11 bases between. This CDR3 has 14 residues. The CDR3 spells CASSIGLALETQYF. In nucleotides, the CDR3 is TGTGCCAGTAGTATAGGGCTAGCTCTCGAGACCCAGTACTTC.